This TCR beta chain stems from a study of T cell responses to AZD1222 COVID-19 vaccine. Generated by immunoSEQ multiplex PCR, the TCRdb table keeps only in-frame clones and is missing some. This sample has roughly 130,000 clones, with around 90% found just once. V lost 5 bases and J lost 0, with 15 bases in between. The CDR3 is 16 residues long. The germline CDR1 and CDR2 sequences are SGHRS and YFSETQ. This chain joins TRBV5-1 and TRBJ1-3; tentatively, D is TRBD1 (5 bases). Sequencing was performed on peripheral blood, taken 28 days after the second dose of the MenACWY control vaccine. The TCR comes from an adult who received the MenACWY meningococcal vaccine as a control. The chain's CDR3 is CASRGVGQGSGNTIYF. The DNA of the CDR3 is TGCGCCAGCAGAGGGGTCGGCCAAGGCTCTGGAAACACCATATATTTT.